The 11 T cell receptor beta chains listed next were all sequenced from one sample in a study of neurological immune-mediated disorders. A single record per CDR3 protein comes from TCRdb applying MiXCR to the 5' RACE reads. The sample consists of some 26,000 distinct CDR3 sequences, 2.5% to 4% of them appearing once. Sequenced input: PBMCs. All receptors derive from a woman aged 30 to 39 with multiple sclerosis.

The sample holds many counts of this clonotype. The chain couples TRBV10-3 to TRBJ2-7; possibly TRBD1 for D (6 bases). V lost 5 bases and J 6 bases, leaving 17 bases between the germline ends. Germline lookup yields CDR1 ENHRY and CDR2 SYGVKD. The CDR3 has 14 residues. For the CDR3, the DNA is TGTGCCATCAGTCTCGACAGGTTCGCTACCGAGCAGTACTTC. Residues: CAISLDRFATEQYF.

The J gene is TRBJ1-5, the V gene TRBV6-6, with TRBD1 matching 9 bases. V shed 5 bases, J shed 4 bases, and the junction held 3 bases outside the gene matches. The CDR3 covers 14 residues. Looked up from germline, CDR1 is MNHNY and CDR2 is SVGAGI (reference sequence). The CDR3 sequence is CASSGQGSNQPQHF. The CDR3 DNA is TGTGCCAGCAGTGGACAGGGGAGTAATCAGCCCCAGCATTTT.

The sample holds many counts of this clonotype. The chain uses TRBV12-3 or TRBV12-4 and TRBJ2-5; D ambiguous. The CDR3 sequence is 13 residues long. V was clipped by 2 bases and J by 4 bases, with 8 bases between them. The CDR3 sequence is CASSLLRRETQYF. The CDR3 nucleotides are TGTGCCAGCAGTTTATTGAGACGAGAGACCCAGTACTTC.

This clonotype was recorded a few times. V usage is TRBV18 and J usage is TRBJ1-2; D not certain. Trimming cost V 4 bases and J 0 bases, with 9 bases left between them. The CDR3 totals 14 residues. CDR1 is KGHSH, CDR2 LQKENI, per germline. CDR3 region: CASSRTGSNYGYTF. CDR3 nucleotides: TGTGCCAGCTCACGCACCGGGTCTAACTATGGCTACACCTTC.

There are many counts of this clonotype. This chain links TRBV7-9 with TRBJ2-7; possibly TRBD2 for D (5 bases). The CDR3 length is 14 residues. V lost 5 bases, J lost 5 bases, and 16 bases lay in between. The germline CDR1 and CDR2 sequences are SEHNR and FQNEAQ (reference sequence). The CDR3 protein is CASSHPGIPNEQYF. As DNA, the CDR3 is TGTGCCAGCAGCCATCCGGGAATCCCGAACGAGCAGTACTTC. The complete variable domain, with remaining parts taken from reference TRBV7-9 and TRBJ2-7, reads DTGVSQNPRHKITKRGQNVTFRCDPISEHNRLYWYRQTLGQGPEFLTYFQNEAQLEKSRLLSDRFSAERPKGSFSTLEIQRTEQGDSAMYLCASSHPGIPNEQYFGPGTRLTVT.

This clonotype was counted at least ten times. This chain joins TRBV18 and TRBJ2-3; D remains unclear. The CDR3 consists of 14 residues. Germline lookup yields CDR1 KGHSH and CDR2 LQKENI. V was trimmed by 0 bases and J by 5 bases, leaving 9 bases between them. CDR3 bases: TGTGCCAGCTCACCACCGAATCGAGGAGATACGCAGTATTTT. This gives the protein CASSPPNRGDTQYF.

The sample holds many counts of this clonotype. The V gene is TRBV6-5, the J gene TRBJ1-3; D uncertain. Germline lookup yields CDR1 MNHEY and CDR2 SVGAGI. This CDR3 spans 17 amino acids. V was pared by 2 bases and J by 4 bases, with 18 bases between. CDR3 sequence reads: CASSYREPAIQGNTIYF. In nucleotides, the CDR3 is TGTGCCAGCAGTTACAGGGAGCCCGCAATCCAGGGAAACACCATATATTTT.

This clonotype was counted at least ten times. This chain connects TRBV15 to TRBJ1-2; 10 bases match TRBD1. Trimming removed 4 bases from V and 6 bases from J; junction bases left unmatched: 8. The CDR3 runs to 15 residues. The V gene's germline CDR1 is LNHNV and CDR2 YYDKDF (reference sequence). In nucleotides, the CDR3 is TGTGCCACCAGCAACCCCCGGGACAGGGGACATGGCTACACCTTC. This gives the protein CATSNPRDRGHGYTF. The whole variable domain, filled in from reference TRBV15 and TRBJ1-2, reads DAMVIQNPRYQVTQFGKPVTLSCSQTLNHNVMYWYQQKSSQAPKLLFHYYDKDFNNEADTPDNFQSRRPNTSFCFLDIRSPGLGDTAMYLCATSNPRDRGHGYTFGSGTRLTVV.

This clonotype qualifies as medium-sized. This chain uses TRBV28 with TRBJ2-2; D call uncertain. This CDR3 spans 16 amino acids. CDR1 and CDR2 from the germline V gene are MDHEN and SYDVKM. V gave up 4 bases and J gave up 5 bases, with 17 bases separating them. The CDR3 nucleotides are TGTGCCAGCAGTTATCAAGACACTCCCGGGACCGGGGAGCTGTTTTTT. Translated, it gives CASSYQDTPGTGELFF.

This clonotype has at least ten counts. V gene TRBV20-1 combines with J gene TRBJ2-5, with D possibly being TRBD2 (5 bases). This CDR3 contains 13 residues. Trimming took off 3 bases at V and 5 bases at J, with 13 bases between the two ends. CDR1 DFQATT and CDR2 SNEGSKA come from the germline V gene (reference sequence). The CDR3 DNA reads TGCAGTGCTAGGCCCCGGGAATGGGAGACCCAGTACTTC. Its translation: CSARPREWETQYF.

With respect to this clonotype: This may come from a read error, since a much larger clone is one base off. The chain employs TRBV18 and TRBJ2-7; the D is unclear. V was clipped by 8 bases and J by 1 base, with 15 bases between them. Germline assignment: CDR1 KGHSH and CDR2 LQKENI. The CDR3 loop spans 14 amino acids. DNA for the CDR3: TGTGCCAGCGCCGCTCTGGGAAAGTCCTACGAGCAGTACTTC. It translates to CASAALGKSYEQYF. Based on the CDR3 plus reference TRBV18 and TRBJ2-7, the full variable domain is NAGVMQNPRHLVRRRGQEARLRCSPMKGHSHVYWYRQLPEEGLKFMVYLQKENIIDESGMPKERFSAEFPKEGPSILRIQQVVRGDSAAYFCASAALGKSYEQYFGPGTRLTVT.